This T cell receptor (beta chain) was sequenced for a study of OX40 agonist ivuxolimab in advanced cancers. On the study more broadly: While on treatment, patients had intravenous ivuxolimab at 0.01 to 10 mg/kg every 2 weeks. Those enrolled were around 87% male, with a mean age of approximately 60 years and ages from roughly 20 to 90.

Study conclusions and caveats: On average, a greater number of expanded clones characterised CD8+ T cells relative to CD4+.

Of note for this clone: Its antigen is not identified.

The cohort excluded patients with autoimmune disease history or systemic immunosuppression. Per the germline V gene, CDR1 is LGHNA and CDR2 is YNFKEQ. The CDR3 contains 16 residues. V lost 5 bases and J lost 8, with 24 bases in between. Sequenced by immunoSEQ multiplex PCR; TCRdb stores in-frame clones only, minus some. This table holds approximately 91,000 clones, around 87% found once. The TCR was taken from an adult with an advanced solid tumor such as melanoma, head and neck, liver or kidney cancer. The source was CD4+ or CD8+ T cells sorted from blood, collected in a trial of the OX40 agonist ivuxolimab. The chain joins TRBV4-2 to TRBJ1-2, with a tentative D call TRBD1 (5 bases). The CDR3 nucleotides are TGTGCCAGCAGCACCAAGGGCGATACGGGGGAGGGGGGCTACACCTTC. As protein: CASSTKGDTGEGGYTF.